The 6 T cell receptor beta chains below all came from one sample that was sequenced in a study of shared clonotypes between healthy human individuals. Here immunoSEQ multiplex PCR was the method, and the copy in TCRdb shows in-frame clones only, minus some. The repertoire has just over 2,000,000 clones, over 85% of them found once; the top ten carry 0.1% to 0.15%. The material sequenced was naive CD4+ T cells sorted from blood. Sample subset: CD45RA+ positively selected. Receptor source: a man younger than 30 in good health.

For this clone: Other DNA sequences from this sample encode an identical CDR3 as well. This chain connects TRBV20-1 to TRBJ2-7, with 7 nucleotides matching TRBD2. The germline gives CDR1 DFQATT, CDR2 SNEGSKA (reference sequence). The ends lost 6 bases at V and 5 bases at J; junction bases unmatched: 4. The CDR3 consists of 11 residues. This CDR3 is CSALLADEQYF. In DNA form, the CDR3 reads TGCAGTGCCCTCCTAGCGGACGAGCAGTACTTC.

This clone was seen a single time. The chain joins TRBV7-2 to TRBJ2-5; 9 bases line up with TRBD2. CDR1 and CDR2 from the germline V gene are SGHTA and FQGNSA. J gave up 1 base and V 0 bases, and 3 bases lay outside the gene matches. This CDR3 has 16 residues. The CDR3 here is CASSLAQTSGQETQYF. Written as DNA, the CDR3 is TGTGCCAGCAGCTTAGCCCAGACTAGCGGCCAAGAGACCCAGTACTTC.

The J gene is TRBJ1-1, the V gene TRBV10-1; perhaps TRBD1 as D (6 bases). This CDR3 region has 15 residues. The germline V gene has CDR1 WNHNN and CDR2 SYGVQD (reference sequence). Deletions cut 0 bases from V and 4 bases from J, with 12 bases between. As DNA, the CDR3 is TGCGCCAGCAGTGAGTCGATGGGGGCGGGCACTGAAGCTTTCTTT. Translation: CASSESMGAGTEAFF.

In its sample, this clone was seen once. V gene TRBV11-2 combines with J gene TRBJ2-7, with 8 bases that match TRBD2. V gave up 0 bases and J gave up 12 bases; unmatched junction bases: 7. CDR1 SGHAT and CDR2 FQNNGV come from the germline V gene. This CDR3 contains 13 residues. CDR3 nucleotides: TGTGCCAGCAGCTTAGATCGGGGGGGCGCATGGTACTTC. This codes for CASSLDRGGAWYF.

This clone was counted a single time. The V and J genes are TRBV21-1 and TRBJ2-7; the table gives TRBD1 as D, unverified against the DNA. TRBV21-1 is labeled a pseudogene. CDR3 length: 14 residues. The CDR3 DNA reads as TGTGCCAGCAGCAAATTGGCAGTGTCAGGGGATGAGTACTTC. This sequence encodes CASSKLAVSGDEYF.

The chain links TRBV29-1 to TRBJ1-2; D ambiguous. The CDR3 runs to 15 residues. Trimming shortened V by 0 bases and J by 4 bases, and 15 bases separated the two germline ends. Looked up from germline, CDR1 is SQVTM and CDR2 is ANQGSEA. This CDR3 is CSVEDPPAAAYGYTF. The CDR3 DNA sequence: TGCAGCGTTGAAGACCCACCAGCGGCTGCCTATGGCTACACCTTC.